This TCR beta chain was obtained from a study of T-cell memory formation after mild COVID-19. The CDR3 spans 15 residues. V lost 5 bases and J lost 0; bases outside the gene matches: 4. Germline loops: CDR1 LGHDT, CDR2 YNNKEL (reference sequence). A note on this clonotype: No antigen is known for it.

TCRdb processed the 5' RACE reads anew with MiXCR; each CDR3 protein has one entry. The sample includes about 320,000 distinct CDR3 sequences, around an eighth of them seen just once. Findings of the study overall: Cross-reactive memory apparently joined, as some responding clones appeared in pre-infection memory. Second-wave clones peaking on day 37 lacked confirmed SARS-CoV-2 specificity.

J is TRBJ2-3 and V is TRBV3-1; 8 bases map to TRBD2. The sequence was obtained from a man aged 18-30 years who had mild COVID-19 (a few samples of this study predate the infection). Cell type and time point are not known. Sequencing was done on a sample of PBMCs or a T cell subset sorted from them (not recorded which). In DNA form, the CDR3 reads TGTGCCAGCAGCGGCGGGGGGTCTAGCACAGATACGCAGTATTTT. It specifies CASSGGGSSTDTQYF.